The T cell receptor beta chain described here comes from a study of Graves' ophthalmopathy and Graves' hyperthyroidism. General study results and limits: Blood was where most expanded thyroid clonotypes above 0.001 frequency also turned up.

The authors amplified TCR beta CDR3 regions from RNA transcripts. HTBI primers were used in a first-round RT-PCR, which preceded a second-round multiplex PCR. TCRdb fed the multiplex PCR reads into MiXCR, producing one record per CDR3 protein. Counted here are roughly 610,000 distinct CDR3 sequences, around a fifth occurring once; the ten biggest clones make up about 6.6%. The CDR3 extends over 13 amino acids. Trimming pared 4 bases from V and 3 bases from J, leaving 11 bases between. CDR1 SGHRS and CDR2 YFSETQ come from the germline V gene. Hyperthyroidism cases were recent diagnoses of under 2 months' duration in people aged 18 to 65. Diagnosis was based on clinical symptoms, serum thyroxine, TRAb, thyroid ultrasound and orbital computed tomography. There are many counts of this clonotype. Its antigen is still unknown.

This chain connects TRBV5-1 to TRBJ2-7; a weak D match, TRBD2 (5 bases). The sample was peripheral blood. The sequence came from a woman aged 18-35 years with stable Graves' hyperthyroidism. Some clones in this sample may be carry-over from other donors' samples. Here the CDR3 reads CASSPSGGYEQYF. DNA of the CDR3: TGCGCCAGCAGCCCAAGCGGTGGCTACGAGCAGTACTTC. The full variable domain, completed using reference TRBV5-1 and TRBJ2-7, is KAGVTQTPRYLIKTRGQQVTLSCSPISGHRSVSWYQQTPGQGLQFLFEYFSETQRNKGNFPGRFSGRQFSNSRSEMNVSTLELGDSALYLCASSPSGGYEQYFGPGTRLTVT.